This entry features one T cell receptor (beta chain) sequence. Its antigen is as yet unknown. The repertoire was sequenced with immunoSEQ multiplex PCR; TCRdb's copy has only in-frame clones and lacks some. The sample lists about 40,000 clones; under 95% were seen once. This specimen belongs to a study of graft-versus-host responses after intestinal transplantation. On the study more broadly: Once they had received anti-thymocyte globulin induction, all recipients took tacrolimus and steroids for about 3 years. Study observations and caveats: The highest levels of circulating GvH clones went along with early declines in HvG clones after transplant. GvH clonotypes were identified within recipient marrow, with a subset emerging first in ileum or blood.

Germline V CDR1 and CDR2: SNHLY, FYNNEI. The CDR3 covers 14 residues. Germline trimming cut 6 bases from V and 0 bases from J; bases unmatched to any gene: 5. The source material was PBMCs, sampled about 310 days after intestinal transplant. The genes are TRBV2 and TRBJ2-7; 7 bases fit TRBD2. The TCR originated in a human patient who received an intestinal transplant, so some T cells may come from the graft donor. Written as DNA, the CDR3 is TGTGCCAGCAGGCTAGCGGAGAGCTCCTACGAGCAGTACTTC. This sequence encodes CASRLAESSYEQYF.